This T cell receptor (beta chain) emerged from a study of T cells in women clearing cervical HPV infection. Study-level background: HLA type stays a possible confounder, typing being limited.

As regards this clone: The read terminates 3 residues before the CDR3 end, so the remaining end is supplied by the germline J gene.

The table came from immunoSEQ multiplex PCR; TCRdb's copy has only in-frame clones and leaves some out. The sample data list tens of thousands of clones. The CDR3 extends over 13 amino acids. Germline values: CDR1 SEHNR, CDR2 FQNEAQ (reference sequence). The chain recombines TRBV7-9 with TRBJ2-5; TRBD2 is a possible D gene (6 bases). The TCR sequence derives from a woman between 18 and 75 years old with a cervical HPV16 infection that either progressed to CIN3+ or cleared (not recorded which). Material for sequencing was blood buffy coat. The part of the CDR3 DNA that was read is TGTGCCAGCAGCTTAAGGGACTGGGATACC. Its translation is CASSLRDWDT. The full CDR3 protein is CASSLRDWDTQYF.